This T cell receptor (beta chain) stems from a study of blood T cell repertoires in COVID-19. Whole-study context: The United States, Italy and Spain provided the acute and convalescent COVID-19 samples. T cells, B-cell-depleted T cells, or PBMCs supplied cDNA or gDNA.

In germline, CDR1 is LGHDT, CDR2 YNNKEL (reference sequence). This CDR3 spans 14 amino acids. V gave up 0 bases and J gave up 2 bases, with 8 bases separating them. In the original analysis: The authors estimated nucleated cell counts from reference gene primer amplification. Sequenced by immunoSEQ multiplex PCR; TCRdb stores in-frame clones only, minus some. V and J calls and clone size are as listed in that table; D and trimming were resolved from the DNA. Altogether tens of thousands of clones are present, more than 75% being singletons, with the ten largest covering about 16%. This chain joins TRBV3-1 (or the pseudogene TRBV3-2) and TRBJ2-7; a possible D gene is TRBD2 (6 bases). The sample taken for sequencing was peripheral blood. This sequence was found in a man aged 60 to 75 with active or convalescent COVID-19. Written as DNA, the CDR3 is TGTGCCAGCAGCCAAGAGCGGGGCCCCTACGAGCAGTACTTC. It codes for CASSQERGPYEQYF.